These 20 T cell receptor beta chains originate from one sample sequenced in a study of blood T cell repertoires in COVID-19. TCRdb's table, derived via immunoSEQ multiplex PCR, lists solely in-frame clones and lacks some. The repertoire holds about 150,000 clones, roughly four fifths seen once, with roughly 15% in the top ten. Sequencing was done on a sample of peripheral blood. The source of these receptors is a human donor with acute or convalescent COVID-19. The donor label of this sample is uncertain.

This clone was seen only a few times. This chain joins TRBV7-9 and TRBJ2-2; maybe TRBD2 (5 bases). V lost 7 bases, J lost 4 bases, and 16 bases lay in between. Germline assignment: CDR1 SEHNR and CDR2 FQNEAQ (reference sequence). This CDR3 spans 15 amino acids. CDR3 protein: CASIQEGLSTGELFF. CDR3 in DNA: TGTGCCAGCATCCAAGAGGGCTTGAGCACCGGGGAGCTGTTTTTT.

V gene TRBV7-9 combines with J gene TRBJ1-2; 7 bases map to TRBD1. In germline, CDR1 is SEHNR, CDR2 FQNEAQ (reference sequence). With 4 bases clipped from V and 0 bases from J, the junction kept 5 bases outside the gene matches. CDR3 length: 15 residues. CDR3 amino acids: CASSSQGVPNYGYTF. In DNA, the CDR3 is TGTGCCAGCAGCTCCCAGGGGGTTCCTAACTATGGCTACACCTTC.

This chain links TRBV30 with TRBJ1-2, with D tentatively TRBD1 (5 bases). Germline CDR1 GTSNPN, CDR2 SVGIG (reference sequence). V lost 4 bases and J lost 7, with 34 bases in between. The length of the CDR3 is 19 residues. CDR3 region: CAWTPSLGGTPSGAAGYTF. CDR3 nucleotides: TGTGCCTGGACCCCCTCCCTCGGGGGGACCCCATCTGGCGCGGCTGGCTACACCTTC.

J is TRBJ2-5 and V is TRBV7-2; D perhaps matches TRBD1 (5 bases). From germline, CDR1 is SGHTA and CDR2 FQGNSA. CDR3 length equals 14 residues. V lost 1 base to trimming and J lost 4 bases, with 10 bases between them. CDR3 bases: TGTGCCAGCAGCTTAGGGGGCAGGGCAGAGACCCAGTACTTC. It yields the protein CASSLGGRAETQYF.

This clone is a singleton in its sample. The gene calls are TRBV18 and TRBJ1-2; D gene unclear. The CDR3 consists of 14 residues. Germline V CDR1 and CDR2: KGHSH, LQKENI. V lost 0 bases and J 7 bases, leaving 12 bases between the germline ends. The CDR3 sequence: CASSPPGLLSGYTF. The CDR3 nucleotides are TGTGCCAGCTCACCACCCGGGTTACTCTCTGGCTACACCTTC.

The J gene is TRBJ1-5, the V gene TRBV6-1; D unresolved. The CDR3 length is 14 residues. The V end lost 2 bases, the J end lost 9 bases, and 14 bases lay between the germline ends. The germline V gene encodes CDR1 MNHNS and CDR2 SASEGT. In DNA, the CDR3 is TGTGCCAGCAGTGAATTAGTGGAGCCCCGGCCCCAGCATTTT. Encoded protein: CASSELVEPRPQHF.

This chain connects TRBV5-1 to TRBJ1-6; D is unclear. The germline gives CDR1 SGHRS, CDR2 YFSETQ. This CDR3 region has 14 residues. V gave up 0 bases and J gave up 4 bases, with 5 bases separating them. In DNA, the CDR3 is TGCGCCAGCAGCTTGGTAGAGTATAATTCACCCCTCCACTTT. It yields the protein CASSLVEYNSPLHF.

V is TRBV29-1 and J is TRBJ1-4; D is ambiguous. The CDR3 sequence is 13 residues long. The V end was cut by 6 bases, the J end by 0 bases, with 8 bases between. CDR1 is SQVTM and CDR2 is ANQGSEA in the germline V gene. This CDR3 reads CSVGVATNEKLFF. The CDR3, as DNA: TGCAGCGTCGGAGTTGCAACTAATGAAAAACTGTTTTTT.

The chain recombines TRBV7-2 with TRBJ2-7; no reliable D call. With 0 bases removed from V and 4 bases from J, the gap between germline ends came to 10 bases. Looked up from germline, CDR1 is SGHTA and CDR2 is FQGNSA. This CDR3 has 14 residues. The CDR3 here is CASSLASLAYEQYF. CDR3 in DNA: TGTGCCAGCAGCTTAGCCTCCCTGGCATACGAGCAGTACTTC.

The chain recombines TRBV19 with TRBJ1-3; D remains ambiguous. Trimming removed 10 bases from V and 5 bases from J, with 24 bases in between. The CDR3 length is 16 residues. Germline V CDR1 and CDR2: LNHDA, SQIVND (reference sequence). DNA of the CDR3: TGTGCCACAGTCGCCCGGGGAGGCGCGACGAGAAACACCATATATTTT. Protein product: CATVARGGATRNTIYF. The whole variable domain, filled in from reference TRBV19 and TRBJ1-3, reads DGGITQSPKYLFRKEGQNVTLSCEQNLNHDAMYWYRQDPGQGLRLIYYSQIVNDFQKGDIAEGYSVSREKKESFPLTVTSAQKNPTAFYLCATVARGGATRNTIYFGEGSWLTVV.

This rearrangement joins TRBV19 to TRBJ1-1; 8 bases are shared with TRBD1. The CDR3 covers 13 residues. V trimming: 8 bases; J trimming: 1 base; junction bases outside the gene matches: 3. Germline-derived CDR1 and CDR2 are LNHDA and SQIVND (reference sequence). In DNA, the CDR3 is TGTGCCAGTGGTGGGACAGGGAACACTGAAGCTTTCTTT. Amino acids: CASGGTGNTEAFF.

In its sample, this clone was seen once. The rearrangement uses TRBV10-1 and TRBJ1-1; 7 nucleotides align to TRBD1. With V trimmed by 5 bases and J by 7 bases, 4 bases remained unmatched. Germline V gene sequence: CDR1 WNHNN, CDR2 SYGVQD (reference sequence). The CDR3 is 12 amino acids. The CDR3 reads CASSPRTGEAFF. In nucleotides, the CDR3 is TGCGCCAGCAGTCCCAGGACAGGTGAAGCTTTCTTT.

The V and J genes are TRBV7-8 and TRBJ1-4, with D possibly being TRBD1 (6 bases). Trimming pared 3 bases from V and 8 bases from J, leaving 22 bases between. CDR3 length: 17 residues. Germline CDR1 reads SGHVS; CDR2 reads FQNEAQ. The CDR3 is CASSFRLSTDSREKLFF. The CDR3, as DNA: TGTGCCAGCAGCTTTCGGTTGAGTACGGACAGTCGCGAAAAACTGTTTTTT.

J is TRBJ2-2 and V is TRBV6-5; 8 nucleotides match TRBD2. V gave up 1 base and J gave up 6 bases; unmatched junction bases: 4. Germline V gene lookup returns CDR1 MNHEY and CDR2 SVGAGI. CDR3 length equals 15 residues. The CDR3 nucleotides are TGTGCCAGCAGTTACTATGGACTAGCTCCCGGGGAGCTGTTTTTT. Its translation is CASSYYGLAPGELFF.

The gene calls are TRBV6-5 and TRBJ1-5, with TRBD1 matching over 9 bases. V gave up 7 bases and J gave up 7 bases; unmatched junction bases: 8. The V gene's germline CDR1 is MNHEY and CDR2 SVGAGI. The CDR3 runs 14 residues. The CDR3 sequence: CASKGGQGSQPQHF. The CDR3 coding sequence is TGTGCCAGCAAAGGGGGACAGGGTAGCCAGCCCCAGCATTTT.

The V call is TRBV18, the J call TRBJ1-5; 7 bases agree with TRBD1. Germline V CDR1 and CDR2: KGHSH, LQKENI. This CDR3 comprises 16 residues. Trimming at V came to 4 bases and at J to 6 bases, leaving 12 bases not matched to a gene. Here the CDR3 reads CASSLTGTATIQPQHF. In DNA, the CDR3 is TGTGCCAGCTCACTTACAGGGACAGCAACTATTCAGCCCCAGCATTTT.

The chain carries TRBV20-1 and TRBJ1-4; D remains unclear. Germline values: CDR1 DFQATT, CDR2 SNEGSKA (reference sequence). Trimming took off 5 bases at V and 8 bases at J, with 9 bases between the two ends. CDR3 size: 11 residues. In nucleotides, the CDR3 is TGCAGTGCTCTCCGAGGAGAAAAACTGTTTTTT. Translated: CSALRGEKLFF.

V is TRBV6-4 and J is TRBJ1-1, with D unclear. CDR3 size: 15 residues. V shed 6 bases and J shed 4 bases, with 18 bases lying between them. Germline CDR1 is MRHNA and CDR2 is SNTAGT. The CDR3 protein is CASRKDMVQGTEAFF. The CDR3 coding sequence is TGTGCCAGCAGAAAAGACATGGTCCAAGGCACTGAAGCTTTCTTT.

The J gene is TRBJ1-2, the V gene TRBV7-2, with unresolved D. V lost 5 bases to trimming and J lost 5 bases, with 12 bases between them. This CDR3 has 13 amino acids. In germline, CDR1 is SGHTA, CDR2 FQGNSA. CDR3 sequence: CASSPPGEYGYTF. CDR3 in DNA: TGTGCCAGCAGCCCCCCGGGAGAGTATGGCTACACCTTC.

The V call is TRBV6-5, the J call TRBJ1-4, with 9 bases identical to TRBD1. The CDR3 runs 15 residues. Germline CDR1 is MNHEY and CDR2 is SVGAGI. Trimming took 0 bases from V and 5 from J; bases not matched to a gene: 1. This CDR3 reads CASSYSDRGNEKLFF. In DNA, the CDR3 is TGTGCCAGCAGTTACTCGGACAGGGGAAATGAAAAACTGTTTTTT.